The clone carrying this TCR beta chain has only one observation. Its cognate antigen is unknown. J gave up 0 bases and V 2 bases, and 10 bases lay outside the gene matches. In germline, CDR1 is MNHEY, CDR2 SVGEGT. The CDR3 extends over 18 amino acids. Clones were sequenced by immunoSEQ multiplex PCR, and TCRdb holds only the in-frame ones, with some missing. Seen here are approximately 100,000 clones, more than 70% observed once, and the top ten hold about a tenth. The entry originates in a study of T cell responses to AZD1222 COVID-19 vaccine. Study-wide results and limits: Spike was spanned by vaccine-associated CD4 TCRs, with dominance at 160-218 and 743-854. The study identified only six AZD1222 recipients as seropositive at baseline.

This TCR came from an adult who received the AZD1222 COVID-19 vaccine. The V gene is TRBV6-2 or TRBV6-3, the J gene TRBJ2-1; TRBD2 agrees at 7 bases. The sample in question was peripheral blood, obtained 28 days after the second AZD1222 dose. Here the CDR3 DNA reads TGTGCCAGCAGTTACACCCGGCTAGCGGTACTCTCCTACAATGAGCAGTTCTTC. Translated, it gives CASSYTRLAVLSYNEQFF.